These 14 T cell receptor beta chains share one sample of origin, sequenced in a study of T cell responses to AZD1222 COVID-19 vaccine. Assay: immunoSEQ multiplex PCR; the TCRdb copy retains only in-frame clones and omits some. The sample includes about 200,000 clones, roughly 94% of them seen just once. Sequences were derived from peripheral blood, sampled 28 days after the second dose of the MenACWY control vaccine. All receptors come from an adult who received the MenACWY meningococcal vaccine as a control.

This clone was recorded only once. The rearrangement uses TRBV30 and TRBJ2-5; either TRBD1 or TRBD2 may fit D (5 bases each). Germline CDR1 is GTSNPN and CDR2 is SVGIG (reference sequence). V was cut by 7 bases and J by 3 bases, with 15 bases left in between. The CDR3 has 13 residues. Here the CDR3 reads CASEGSEKETQYF. As DNA, the CDR3 is TGTGCCTCCGAGGGGTCAGAAAAAGAGACCCAGTACTTC.

The chain links TRBV7-9 to TRBJ1-1; D is undetermined. The germline gives CDR1 SEHNR, CDR2 FQNEAQ (reference sequence). The CDR3 contains 14 residues. V shed 5 bases and J shed 2 bases, with 12 bases lying between them. In nucleotides, the CDR3 is TGTGCCAGCAGCACCCGCGGGGAAAACACTGAAGCTTTCTTT. This translates into CASSTRGENTEAFF.

The chain is built from TRBV5-4 and TRBJ2-7, with 9 nucleotides matching TRBD1. Germline loops: CDR1 SGHNT, CDR2 YYREEE (reference sequence). The trim removed 4 bases at V and 3 bases at J, leaving 5 bases unmatched. There are 14 residues in the CDR3. This CDR3 reads CASSSGTGHYEQYF. CDR3 in DNA: TGTGCCAGCAGCAGCGGGACAGGGCACTACGAGCAGTACTTC.

The genes are TRBV6-5 and TRBJ1-2; D remains ambiguous. V lost 5 bases, J lost 6 bases, and 7 bases lay in between. The germline CDR1 and CDR2 sequences are MNHEY and SVGAGI. The CDR3 totals 11 residues. The CDR3 region is CASSPFNGYTF. Here the CDR3 DNA reads TGTGCCAGCAGTCCATTTAATGGCTACACCTTC.

This chain uses TRBV9 with TRBJ1-6; D gene uncertain. The CDR3 contains 13 residues. Germline-derived CDR1 and CDR2 are SGDLS and YYNGEE. V was trimmed by 0 bases and J by 10 bases, leaving 8 bases between them. This CDR3 reads CASSVDEGSPLHF. CDR3 sequence (DNA): TGTGCCAGCAGCGTAGACGAGGGCTCACCCCTCCACTTT.

J is TRBJ1-2 and V is TRBV3-1 (or the pseudogene TRBV3-2), with D possibly being TRBD1 (5 bases). From germline, CDR1 is LGHDT and CDR2 YNNKEL (reference sequence). With 4 bases removed from V and 4 bases from J, the gap between germline ends came to 10 bases. The CDR3 is made up of 13 amino acids. CDR3 nucleotide sequence: TGTGCCAGCAGCCCGGACAAGATCTATGGCTACACCTTC. It yields the protein CASSPDKIYGYTF.

The chain combines TRBV7-2 with TRBJ2-7, with D maybe TRBD2 (6 bases). The ends were cut back, 2 bases at V and 3 bases at J, with 17 bases in the middle. From germline, CDR1 is SGHTA and CDR2 FQGNSA. The length of the CDR3 is 16 residues. CDR3 sequence (DNA): TGTGCCAGCAGCTTAAACGGGGGTGGCGGGATCTACGAGCAGTACTTC. Translated: CASSLNGGGGIYEQYF.

The rearrangement links TRBV7-3 to TRBJ1-5, with D possibly matching TRBD1 (5 bases). CDR1 SGHTA and CDR2 FQGTGA come from the germline V gene. Trimming stripped 5 bases from V and 2 bases from J, with 13 bases between. This CDR3 has 15 amino acids. The CDR3 sequence: CASSPLRDGNQPQHF. The CDR3 nucleotides are TGTGCCAGCAGCCCCCTTCGGGACGGCAATCAGCCCCAGCATTTT.

The rearrangement uses TRBV9 and TRBJ2-3, with 7 bases identical to TRBD2. Trimming at V came to 0 bases and at J to 2 bases, leaving 3 bases not matched to a gene. This CDR3 region has 15 residues. In germline, CDR1 is SGDLS, CDR2 YYNGEE. CDR3 loop: CASSVGLAVTDTQYF. DNA for the CDR3: TGTGCCAGCAGCGTAGGGCTAGCGGTCACAGATACGCAGTATTTT.

This chain joins TRBV7-7 and TRBJ2-3; D is perhaps TRBD2 (6 bases). V lost 5 bases to trimming and J lost 5 bases, with 14 bases between them. The CDR3 has 14 amino acids. Germline V gene lookup returns CDR1 SSHAT and CDR2 FNYEAQ (reference sequence). This chain's CDR3 is CASSPGTPGDTQYF. CDR3 nucleotides: TGTGCCAGCAGCCCAGGGACTCCGGGAGATACGCAGTATTTT.

This chain joins TRBV7-6 and TRBJ1-4, with D maybe TRBD1 (5 bases). The CDR3 sequence is 17 residues long. With 1 base removed from V and 0 bases from J, the gap between germline ends came to 12 bases. From germline, CDR1 is SGHVS and CDR2 FNYEAQ. CDR3 residues: CASSLVPGPATNEKLFF. Written as DNA, the CDR3 is TGTGCCAGCAGCTTAGTGCCGGGACCGGCAACTAATGAAAAACTGTTTTTT. Filled out from reference TRBV7-6 and TRBJ1-4, the complete variable domain reads GAGVSQSPRYKVTKRGQDVALRCDPISGHVSLYWYRQALGQGPEFLTYFNYEAQQDKSGLPNDRFSAERPEGSISTLTIQRTEQRDSAMYRCASSLVPGPATNEKLFFGSGTQLSVL.

V and J are TRBV28 and TRBJ1-6, with a tentative D call TRBD1 (6 bases). The CDR3 extends over 12 amino acids. Germline CDR1 reads MDHEN; CDR2 reads SYDVKM. Trimming shortened V by 8 bases and J by 5 bases, and 7 bases separated the two germline ends. CDR3 in DNA: TGTGCCAGCGGGGACAATAATTCACCCCTCCACTTT. Protein product: CASGDNNSPLHF.

The chain uses TRBV5-6 and TRBJ1-6, with a tentative D call TRBD1 (5 bases). CDR3 length: 15 amino acids. V lost 0 bases, J lost 6 bases, and 10 bases lay in between. CDR1 SGHDT and CDR2 YYEEEE come from the germline V gene. The CDR3 spells CASSLAGPPNSPLHF. CDR3 nucleotide sequence: TGTGCCAGCAGCTTGGCAGGGCCTCCTAATTCACCCCTCCACTTT.

This clone appeared a single time. The rearrangement uses TRBV27 and TRBJ2-7, with TRBD1 matching over 8 bases. The CDR3 totals 14 residues. V shed 3 bases, J shed 2 bases, and the junction held 3 bases outside the gene matches. In germline, CDR1 is MNHEY, CDR2 SMNVEV (reference sequence). CDR3 sequence: CASSLRTGTYEQYF. The CDR3 DNA reads as TGTGCCAGCAGTTTGAGGACAGGGACCTACGAGCAGTACTTC.